The 10 T cell receptor beta chains below come from one sample, sequenced in a study of Ad26.COV2.S vaccination and SARS-CoV-2 variants. The treatment: some 20 received Ad26.COV2.S at low or high dose, single or two shots; several received placebo; per-sample allocation not given. The samples date from day 63 after the first vaccine or placebo injection. Libraries were prepared by immunoSEQ multiplex PCR; TCRdb keeps only in-frame clonotypes and omits some of them. This sample carries roughly 700,000 clones, around 92% of them seen once, and the ten largest clones take approximately 1.5%. This specimen consisted of peripheral blood, obtained in a trial of Ad26.COV2.S vaccine versus placebo. The receptors here all came from a person between 18 and 65 years old who received the Ad26.COV2.S COVID-19 vaccine or a placebo.

The rearrangement joins TRBV30 to TRBJ2-2, with D possibly being TRBD1 (6 bases). V lost 1 base and J lost 6, with 12 bases in between. The length of the CDR3 is 14 residues. Germline V lookup: CDR1 GTSNPN, CDR2 SVGIG (reference sequence). Written as DNA, the CDR3 is TGTGCCTGGAGTGGAAACAGGGATCCCGGGGAGCTGTTTTTT. The encoded protein is CAWSGNRDPGELFF. Full variable domain (missing parts from reference TRBV30 and TRBJ2-2): SQTIHQWPATLVQPVGSPLSLECTVEGTSNPNLYWYRQAAGRGLQLLFYSVGIGQISSEVPQNLSASRPQDRQFILSSKKLLLSDSGFYLCAWSGNRDPGELFFGEGSRLTVL.

This clone occurred a few times. The chain has TRBV29-1 and TRBJ2-5; possibly TRBD2 for D (6 bases). Germline loops: CDR1 SQVTM, CDR2 ANQGSEA. Trimming cost V 1 base and J 2 bases, with 20 bases left between them. The length of the CDR3 is 17 residues. As DNA, the CDR3 is TGCAGCGTTGAAGTGGGGGGTGGTTTTGGCAGACAAGAGACCCAGTACTTC. This encodes CSVEVGGGFGRQETQYF.

The chain employs TRBV5-1 and TRBJ1-6, with 7 bases matching TRBD1. Germline CDR1 reads SGHRS; CDR2 reads YFSETQ. V lost 0 bases to trimming and J lost 7 bases; unmatched junction nucleotides: 4. CDR3 size: 15 residues. The DNA for the CDR3 is TGCGCCAGCAGCTTGGAGGGGGCCCTCAATTCACCCCTCCACTTT. It yields the protein CASSLEGALNSPLHF. The full variable domain, rest sourced from reference TRBV5-1 and TRBJ1-6, is KAGVTQTPRYLIKTRGQQVTLSCSPISGHRSVSWYQQTPGQGLQFLFEYFSETQRNKGNFPGRFSGRQFSNSRSEMNVSTLELGDSALYLCASSLEGALNSPLHFGNGTRLTVT.

A few counts support this clone. This same CDR3 is encoded by further DNA sequences in the sample. The chain carries TRBV6-6 and TRBJ1-3; possible D gene TRBD1, 5 bases. Germline V CDR1 and CDR2: MNHNY, SVGAGI (reference sequence). CDR3 length: 14 amino acids. Trimming removed 2 bases from V and 0 bases from J, with 5 bases in between. DNA for the CDR3: TGTGCCAGCAGTTACACAGGCTCTGGAAACACCATATATTTT. It codes for CASSYTGSGNTIYF.

The rearrangement uses TRBV6-5 and TRBJ1-5; tentative D call: TRBD1 (6 bases). Trimming took off 7 bases at V and 6 bases at J, with 16 bases between the two ends. The CDR3 has 14 amino acids. Germline V gene sequence: CDR1 MNHEY, CDR2 SVGAGI. As DNA, the CDR3 is TGTGCCAGCAAGGGGGGCCGCTTTCCTCAGCCCCAGCATTTT. It specifies CASKGGRFPQPQHF.

There are a few counts of this clone. The chain has TRBV7-9 and TRBJ2-7; 11 nucleotides match TRBD2. The trim removed 1 base at V and 4 bases at J, leaving 3 bases unmatched. This CDR3 spans 15 amino acids. The germline gives CDR1 SEHNR, CDR2 FQNEAQ (reference sequence). CDR3 coding DNA: TGTGCCAGCAGCTTAGGGGTAGCGGGAGGGTACGAGCAGTACTTC. Amino acids: CASSLGVAGGYEQYF.

The chain uses TRBV3-1 (or the pseudogene TRBV3-2) and TRBJ2-5; D possibly uses TRBD1 or TRBD2 (5 bases each). The V and J ends lost 4 bases and 1 base respectively, with 16 bases between them. The germline V gene has CDR1 LGHDT and CDR2 YNNKEL (reference sequence). The CDR3 is made up of 16 amino acids. The CDR3: CASSPRWGSSQETQYF. CDR3 in DNA: TGTGCCAGCAGCCCGAGATGGGGGTCCTCCCAAGAGACCCAGTACTTC.

The table lists this clone with a count of one. The genes are TRBV11-1 and TRBJ2-3; perhaps TRBD1 as D (6 bases). Trimming removed 3 bases at V and 3 bases at J, with 7 bases between. The germline V gene encodes CDR1 SGHAT and CDR2 FQDESV (reference sequence). The CDR3 totals 13 residues. Written as DNA, the CDR3 is TGTGCCAGCAGCTTCACAGGGACAGATACGCAGTATTTT. Encoded protein: CASSFTGTDTQYF.

The CDR3 is CASSSRGETQYF. The DNA of the CDR3 is TGTGCCAGCAGTTCCAGGGGTGAGACCCAGTACTTC. The chain couples TRBV12-3 or TRBV12-4 to TRBJ2-5; D is possibly TRBD1 (6 bases). The CDR3 sequence is 12 residues long. Trimming took 4 bases from V and 5 from J, leaving 8 bases between them.

V and J are TRBV7-9 and TRBJ2-1, with 7 bases lining up with TRBD2. Germline V CDR1 and CDR2: SEHNR, FQNEAQ (reference sequence). The CDR3 runs 15 residues. V dropped 5 bases and J dropped 2; count of bases not matched to a gene: 6. The DNA of the CDR3 is TGTGCCAGCAGCCCCGGAGGGACTACCTACAATGAGCAGTTCTTC. This encodes CASSPGGTTYNEQFF.